This record covers a single TCR beta chain. Its cognate antigen is unknown. V lost 0 bases and J 3 bases, leaving 7 bases between the germline ends. CDR1 SGHNT and CDR2 YYREEE come from the germline V gene (reference sequence). The CDR3 has 13 residues. Unstimulated regulatory T cells (CD4+CD25+CD127-), CD4+CD25- non-regulatory cells, CD4 and CD8 cells were FACS-sorted from thawed PBMCs. Produced via immunoSEQ multiplex PCR; TCRdb's table is partial and in-frame only. The sample lists some 66,000 clones, roughly 90% occurring once. This sample was taken from a study of Tregs in tolerant kidney transplant recipients. General study points: Nucleotide sequences could not be compared across some patients' samples due to primer changes. Donor-specific Treg expansion exceeded global Treg expansion in tolerant patients, suggesting antigen drive. Tregs expanded with activated donor B cells seemed most donor-specific.

Sequences were derived from CD8+ T cells from blood, sampled before the transplant. This receptor was identified in a human donor who received a combined kidney and bone marrow transplant. This sequence joins TRBV5-4 and TRBJ2-7; D is uncertain. The CDR3 is CASSLGSYYEQYF. For the CDR3, the DNA is TGTGCCAGCAGCTTGGGCAGTTACTACGAGCAGTACTTC.